Listed below are T cell receptor beta chains from one sample, sequenced in a study of blood T cells in healthy people across ages. TCRdb analysed the 5' RACE reads with MiXCR anew, one entry per CDR3 protein. The sample records about 670,000 distinct CDR3 sequences, approximately 40% being singletons. The sample consisted of blood. These TCRs come from a man at least 80 years old in good health. Both conserved end residues are part of each CDR3. D genes are given only for firm matches. Part of the rows lack a size; the others show once, few, many or a class for expanded clones.

j_call d_call v_call clone_size cdr3_nt cdr3_aa
TRBJ2-5 TRBD1 TRBV6-2/TRBV6-3 NA TGTGCCAGCAGACCGGGCTGGACAGGGGATCCACAAGAGACCCAGTACTTC CASRPGWTGDPQETQYF
TRBJ1-1 NA TRBV18 NA TGTGCCAGCTCACCACCCGTGTCCAACACTGAAGCTTTCTTT CASSPPVSNTEAFF
TRBJ2-1 NA TRBV14 NA TGTGCCAGCAGCCTGGCTCCTCGGAGCCGCTCTGAGCAGTTCTTC CASSLAPRSRSEQFF
TRBJ2-1 NA TRBV30 NA TGTGCCTGGAGTGTACAATACGGCGGGGGCTGGTTCTTC CAWSVQYGGGWFF
TRBJ1-2 TRBD1 TRBV7-2 NA TGTGCCAGCAGGCCGACAGGGTTCGACTATGGCTACACCTTC CASRPTGFDYGYTF
TRBJ2-7 NA TRBV2 few TGTGCCAGCAGTGAAGCGAAGGGGAGCGAGCAGTACTTC CASSEAKGSEQYF
TRBJ2-7 TRBD2 TRBV5-1 NA TGCGCCGGCAGCTTGGTGGCGGGAGAGGGCCCTGCCTACGAGCAGTACTTC CAGSLVAGEGPAYEQYF
TRBJ2-7 NA TRBV10-2 NA TGCGCCAGCAAAGGACCCCTAAGCGATGAGCAGTACTTC CASKGPLSDEQYF
TRBJ2-3 TRBD1 TRBV25-1 NA TGTGCCAGCAGTGATTCCGGGACAGGGGACACAGAAACGCAGTATTTT CASSDSGTGDTETQYF
TRBJ2-1 NA TRBV27 NA TGTGCCAGCAGTTCCACCCGCGGGAACTCCTACAATGAGCAGTTCTTC CASSSTRGNSYNEQFF
TRBJ2-6 NA TRBV5-1 NA TGCGCCAGCAGCCAATATCTACTCGTCCCTGGCGGGGCCAACGTCCTGACTTTC CASSQYLLVPGGANVLTF
TRBJ2-7 NA TRBV6-5 NA TGTGCCAGCAGGCTGGTTTCGGACAGCTCCTACGAGCAGTACTTC CASRLVSDSSYEQYF
TRBJ1-6 NA TRBV13 NA TGTGCCAGCAGCTTAGGGCTTAATAATTCACCCCTCCACTTT CASSLGLNNSPLHF
TRBJ2-7 TRBD1 TRBV24-1 NA TGTGCCACCAGTGAGGCGGGACAGGGGACCTACGAGCAGTACTTC CATSEAGQGTYEQYF
TRBJ2-7 NA TRBV28 few TGTGCCAGCAAACCGCTCATTGGAGAGCAGTACTTC CASKPLIGEQYF
TRBJ2-7 NA TRBV29-1 NA TGCAGCGTGCCCGATGGGGGGTCTAAGCAGTACTTC CSVPDGGSKQYF
TRBJ2-3 TRBD2 TRBV2 NA TGTGCCAGCAGTGGAAGCGGGAGGTTAACAGATACGCAGTATTTT CASSGSGRLTDTQYF
TRBJ1-4 NA TRBV4-2 few TGTGCCAGCAGCCAGGCCCCATCAACTGCAACTAATGAAAAACTGTTTTTT CASSQAPSTATNEKLFF
TRBJ2-2 NA TRBV2 NA TGTGCCAGCAGTGATACTGCCCCCGGGGAGCTGTTTTTT CASSDTAPGELFF
TRBJ1-2 TRBD1 TRBV6-5 NA TGTGCCAGCAGTGGGGGACAGGGGCGCGGCTACACCTTC CASSGGQGRGYTF
TRBJ1-6 TRBD1 TRBV4-1 NA TGCGCCAGCAGCCAAGTGACCGGGACAGGGAGATCGCCCCTCCACTTT CASSQVTGTGRSPLHF
TRBJ2-7 TRBD2 TRBV25-1 NA TGTGCCAGCAGTGAATGGGGGGGGTTCTCCTACGAGCAGTACTTC CASSEWGGFSYEQYF
TRBJ2-1 NA TRBV7-2 NA TGTGCCAGCAGCTTAGGCGGTTCGGGGGGCCGGAATGAGCAGTTCTTC CASSLGGSGGRNEQFF
TRBJ1-2 NA TRBV29-1 NA TGCAGCGTTGAAGTAGGGGGGAGCTACACCTTC CSVEVGGSYTF
TRBJ2-5 TRBD2 TRBV20-1 few TGCAGTGCTAGAGGACCGACTAGCGGGGGGATATTACAAGAGACCCAGTACTTC CSARGPTSGGILQETQYF
TRBJ2-4 NA TRBV20-1 NA TGCAGTGCTAGCCGATCAAACAATGAGCAGTACTTC CSASRSNNEQYF
TRBJ2-3 TRBD1 TRBV6-5 NA TGTGCCAGCAGTCGGACAGGGGGCGAAGTAGATACGCAGTATTTT CASSRTGGEVDTQYF
TRBJ1-2 NA TRBV2 NA TGTGCCAGCAGTGGCCCCAGCACGGGGGGGAACTATGGCTACACCTTC CASSGPSTGGNYGYTF
TRBJ1-2 NA TRBV14 NA TGTGCCAGCGGCCAACGACGGAACGGGGGCTACACCTTC CASGQRRNGGYTF
TRBJ2-7 NA TRBV20-1 many TGCAGTGCTAGAGACCCGACACACTACGAGCAGTACTTC CSARDPTHYEQYF
TRBJ1-5 NA TRBV25-1 NA TGTGCCAGCAGTGAAAACCCTATCGGAGGCCTCAATCAGCCCCAGCATTTT CASSENPIGGLNQPQHF
TRBJ2-7 TRBD1 TRBV6-5 NA TGTGCCAGCAATTACCTGCCAGGGGGATACAATGAGCAGTACTTC CASNYLPGGYNEQYF
TRBJ1-2 NA TRBV28 NA TGTGCCAGCAGTGTACGCAGGGGATCCTACGGCTACACCTTC CASSVRRGSYGYTF
TRBJ2-3 NA TRBV6-4 NA TGTGCCAGCAGTAAGGACAGGACTAGCACAGATACGCGGTATTTT CASSKDRTSTDTRYF
TRBJ2-3 NA TRBV18 NA TGTGCCAGCTCACCAGGCGGGGATATCACAGATACGCAGTATTTT CASSPGGDITDTQYF
TRBJ2-7 NA TRBV11-2 few TGTGCCAGCAGCTTAGAGGCAGGCTACGCGCAGTACTTC CASSLEAGYAQYF
TRBJ1-2 TRBD1 TRBV5-5 NA TGTGCCAGCAGCACCAGGACAGGTGGCTACACCTTC CASSTRTGGYTF
TRBJ2-1 TRBD2 TRBV5-1 few TGCGCCAGCAGCTTGGCGGGGGCTCGCCTAGCGGGGTCGAATGAGCAGTTCTTC CASSLAGARLAGSNEQFF
TRBJ1-5 NA TRBV4-2 NA TGTGCCAGCAGCCAAGACCCAGACCAGCCCCAGCATTTT CASSQDPDQPQHF
TRBJ2-1 TRBD2 TRBV6-2/TRBV6-3 few TGTGCCAGCAGCCCCGACGGGAGGGCACGGCAGTTCTTC CASSPDGRARQFF
TRBJ2-7 NA TRBV3-1 NA TGTGCCAGCAGCCAATACGCGAGACAGAGCTCCTACGAGCAGTACTTC CASSQYARQSSYEQYF
TRBJ2-1 NA TRBV7-2 few TGTGCCAGCAGCTTAATGGAGACTATTAGGAATGAGCAGTTCTTC CASSLMETIRNEQFF
TRBJ2-1 TRBD2 TRBV7-2 NA TGTGCCAGCAGCTTAGGTGGGACTAGTATAAGCAATGAGCAGTTCTTC CASSLGGTSISNEQFF
TRBJ2-7 TRBD1 TRBV9 few TGTGCCAGCAGCGTAGACCAACGACAGGGCGGGCAGTACTTC CASSVDQRQGGQYF
TRBJ2-5 TRBD1 TRBV12-3/TRBV12-4 few TGTGCCAGCACCCCGGGACAGGGTGGAGAGACCCAGTACTTC CASTPGQGGETQYF
TRBJ2-1 TRBD2 TRBV7-9 NA TGTGCCAGCAGCTCTAATCGGGGGACTAGCGGGAGTTACAATGAGCAGTTCTTC CASSSNRGTSGSYNEQFF
TRBJ2-1 NA TRBV20-1 NA TGCAGTGCTAGTGCCCGCCCTGGGAATGAGCAGTTCTTC CSASARPGNEQFF
TRBJ1-2 TRBD1 TRBV5-1 NA TGCGCCAGCAGCACGGTGGGGACAGCTAACTATGGCTACACCTTC CASSTVGTANYGYTF
TRBJ1-1 NA TRBV12-3/TRBV12-4 NA TGTGCCAGCAGTTTAGGTGGGGGTTGGTCCTCCGTGAACACTGAAGCTTTCTTT CASSLGGGWSSVNTEAFF